A single sample is the source of the 2 T cell receptor beta chains below, sequenced in a study of T-cell memory formation after mild COVID-19. One entry per CDR3 protein, called by TCRdb with MiXCR from the 5' RACE reads. Among approximately 100,000 distinct CDR3 sequences, roughly 25% were seen once, and the ten largest hold about 40%. Sequencing was done on a sample of PBMCs or a T cell subset sorted from them (not recorded which). Receptors originate from a man between 18 and 29 years old who had mild COVID-19 (a few samples of this study predate the infection). Cell type and time point are not known.

This chain uses TRBV3-1 with TRBJ2-7, with unresolved D. The CDR3 contains 16 residues. Trimming cost V 0 bases and J 0 bases, with 12 bases left between them. The germline V gene encodes CDR1 LGHDT and CDR2 YNNKEL (reference sequence). CDR3 loop: CASSQEGRYDSYEQYF. CDR3 bases: TGTGCCAGCAGCCAAGAAGGCAGGTACGACTCCTACGAGCAGTACTTC.

This clonotype was detected a few times. The chain uses TRBV7-8 and TRBJ1-1; D possibly corresponds to TRBD1 (5 bases). Trimming removed 1 base at V and 11 bases at J, with 17 bases between. This CDR3 is built from 14 residues. Germline V gene sequence: CDR1 SGHVS, CDR2 FQNEAQ. The CDR3 protein is CASSLEATAQKAFF. The CDR3 DNA reads as TGTGCCAGCAGCTTAGAGGCGACAGCCCAGAAGGCTTTCTTT. Filled out from reference TRBV7-8 and TRBJ1-1, the complete variable domain reads GAGVSQSPRYKVAKRGQDVALRCDPISGHVSLFWYQQALGQGPEFLTYFQNEAQLDKSGLPSDRFFAERPEGSVSTLKIQRTQQEDSAVYLCASSLEATAQKAFFGQGTRLTVV.